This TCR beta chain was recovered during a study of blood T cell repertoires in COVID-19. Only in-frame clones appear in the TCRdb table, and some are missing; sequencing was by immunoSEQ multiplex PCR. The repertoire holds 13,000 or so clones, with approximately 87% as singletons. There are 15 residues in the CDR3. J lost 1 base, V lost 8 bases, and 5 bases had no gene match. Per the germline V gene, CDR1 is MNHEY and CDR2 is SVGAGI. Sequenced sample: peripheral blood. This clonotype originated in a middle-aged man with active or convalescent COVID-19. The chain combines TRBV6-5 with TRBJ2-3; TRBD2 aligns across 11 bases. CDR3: CASGELAGGTDTQYF. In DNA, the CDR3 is TGTGCCAGCGGGGAACTAGCGGGGGGCACAGATACGCAGTATTTT.